The next 4 T cell receptor beta chains were all read from a single sample in a study of blood T cell repertoires in COVID-19. Here immunoSEQ multiplex PCR was the method, and the copy in TCRdb shows in-frame clones only, minus some. The profile shows about 200,000 clones, approximately 90% of them singletons. The source material was peripheral blood. The receptors derive from a woman aged 50 to 60 with COVID-19, enrolled during active disease.

The chain couples TRBV6-5 to TRBJ2-7, with 7 nucleotides matching TRBD2. Germline V gives CDR1 MNHEY, CDR2 SVGAGI. V shed 7 bases, J shed 6 bases, and the junction held 6 bases outside the gene matches. The CDR3 spans 12 residues. In DNA, the CDR3 is TGTGCCAGCACCTCCGGGACTATCGAGCAGTACTTC. This encodes CASTSGTIEQYF.

Worth noting for this clone: The sample has other DNA sequences that encode this CDR3 too. The rearrangement uses TRBV7-6 and TRBJ2-5; 10 nucleotides line up with TRBD2. CDR1 is SGHVS and CDR2 is FNYEAQ in the germline V gene. This CDR3 is 15 amino acids long. The junction had 5 bases not matched to a gene; V was cut back by 3 bases and J by 4 bases. DNA for the CDR3: TGTGCCAGCAGCTTGTCCCTAGCGGGGGTAGAGACCCAGTACTTC. Protein: CASSLSLAGVETQYF.

The chain recombines TRBV2 with TRBJ2-3; 8 bases are shared with TRBD2. J gave up 2 bases and V 4 bases, and 5 bases lay outside the gene matches. Per the germline V gene, CDR1 is SNHLY and CDR2 is FYNNEI. CDR3 length: 15 residues. The chain's CDR3 is CASSVSAGVTDTQYF. The CDR3 bases are TGTGCCAGCAGTGTCTCAGCGGGGGTCACAGATACGCAGTATTTT.

V is TRBV28 and J is TRBJ2-3; D ambiguous. CDR3 length: 12 amino acids. Germline values: CDR1 MDHEN, CDR2 SYDVKM. Trimming removed 5 bases from V and 7 bases from J, with 10 bases in between. CDR3 amino acids: CASSRNSNTQYF. The DNA of the CDR3 is TGTGCCAGCAGTCGTAACTCGAATACGCAGTATTTT.